The 2 T cell receptor beta chains reported below all come from one sample, sequenced in a study of T cells in Graves' hyperthyroidism and ophthalmopathy. RNA transcripts yielded amplified TCR beta CDR3 regions. The HTBI set primed first-round TCR CDR3 RT-PCR. Using its own MiXCR run on the multiplex PCR reads, TCRdb lists one record per CDR3 protein. The sample includes hundreds of thousands of distinct CDR3 sequences, around 15% of them seen just once. Sequencing was done on a sample of blood. These receptors were taken from a woman in her 30s with Graves' hyperthyroidism.

This chain connects TRBV11-3 to TRBJ2-3; D is unresolved. The CDR3 has 14 amino acids. Per the germline V gene, CDR1 is SGHNT and CDR2 is YENEEA. V lost 2 bases and J lost 2, with 8 bases in between. The CDR3 DNA is TGTGCCAGCAGCTTAAGTGACATCACAGATACGCAGTATTTT. This gives the protein CASSLSDITDTQYF.

This clonotype occurred a few times. The V gene is TRBV28, the J gene TRBJ2-5; D perhaps matches TRBD2 (5 bases). This CDR3 spans 13 amino acids. V dropped 6 bases and J dropped 3 bases, with 11 bases sitting between them. Germline V gene data show CDR1 as MDHEN and CDR2 as SYDVKM. CDR3: CASRVEAEETQYF. CDR3 in DNA: TGTGCCAGCAGGGTGGAGGCGGAAGAGACCCAGTACTTC.